The 10 T cell receptor beta chains given below trace back to one sample, sequenced in a study of cytomegalovirus exposure and HLA in healthy donors. 60 Vbeta and 13 Jbeta primers were used in PCR. Here immunoSEQ multiplex PCR was the method, and the copy in TCRdb shows in-frame clones only, minus some. Among under 150,000 clones listed, 70% to 90% were seen once. The sequenced sample consisted of PBMCs. These TCRs come from a woman in her thirties or forties in good health and CMV-seropositive.

The gene calls are TRBV9 and TRBJ1-6; D ambiguous. Germline V gives CDR1 SGDLS, CDR2 YYNGEE. This CDR3 comprises 15 residues. V lost 3 bases, J lost 8 bases, and 15 bases lay in between. As DNA, the CDR3 is TGTGCCAGCAGCGCCCGGGAGTTACGGGATTCACCCCTCCACTTT. Its protein product is CASSARELRDSPLHF.

This chain links TRBV10-1 with TRBJ2-3; 9 positions match TRBD2. The CDR3 totals 15 residues. The J segment lost 0 bases and the V segment lost 6 bases, leaving 4 bases of the junction unmatched. Germline lookup yields CDR1 WNHNN and CDR2 SYGVQD (reference sequence). The CDR3 region is CASSRRGGSTDTQYF. In DNA form, the CDR3 reads TGCGCCAGCAGCCGGCGGGGGGGTAGCACAGATACGCAGTATTTT.

The CDR3 region is CASSLGTLAVDTDTQYF. The DNA for the CDR3 is TGTGCCAGCAGCTTAGGAACCCTAGCGGTTGACACAGATACGCAGTATTTT. This chain joins TRBV7-9 and TRBJ2-3, with TRBD2 matching over 7 bases. J lost 2 bases, V lost 1 base, and 9 bases had no gene match. Germline V gives CDR1 SEHNR, CDR2 FQNEAQ (reference sequence). The CDR3 has 17 residues.

The chain links TRBV7-9 to TRBJ1-5; D not certain. CDR3 length: 15 residues. Deletions cut 1 base from V and 3 bases from J, with 10 bases between. Germline values: CDR1 SEHNR, CDR2 FQNEAQ (reference sequence). The CDR3 DNA reads TGTGCCAGCAGCTTAGGTCCCGGGGACAATCAGCCCCAGCATTTT. It specifies CASSLGPGDNQPQHF.

Note on this clone: The final CDR3 position lacks the conserved phenylalanine or tryptophan, pointing to a likely read error. V usage is TRBV27 and J usage is TRBJ2-6; no definite D call. The V gene's germline CDR1 is MNHEY and CDR2 SMNVEV (reference sequence). Trimming stripped 3 bases from V and 0 bases from J, with 6 bases between. This CDR3 contains 15 residues. Here the CDR3 DNA reads TGTGCCAGCAGTTTGTCGTACTCTGGGGCCAACGTCCTGACTTCC. It codes for CASSLSYSGANVLTS.

The chain couples TRBV27 to TRBJ2-2; 8 nucleotides line up with TRBD2. Trimming cost V 5 bases and J 8 bases; bases outside gene matches: 10. The germline V gene has CDR1 MNHEY and CDR2 SMNVEV (reference sequence). The CDR3 consists of 15 residues. DNA of the CDR3: TGTGCCAGCAGTCCCGCCGGAGCGGGAGAAGGGGAGCTGTTTTTT. Translation: CASSPAGAGEGELFF.

The chain is built from TRBV29-1 and TRBJ2-7, with 12 nucleotides matching TRBD1. In germline, CDR1 is SQVTM, CDR2 ANQGSEA. The CDR3 spans 16 residues. V lost 2 bases and J lost 5; bases outside the gene matches: 10. The DNA for the CDR3 is TGCAGCGTTGAACTATTCGGGGACAGGGGGCTTCACGAGCAGTACTTC. Protein sequence: CSVELFGDRGLHEQYF.

In its sample, this clone was seen a few times. V and J are TRBV27 and TRBJ1-1, with 11 bases aligning to TRBD1. V lost 3 bases to trimming and J lost 6 bases; unmatched junction nucleotides: 6. This CDR3 spans 15 amino acids. The germline V gene encodes CDR1 MNHEY and CDR2 SMNVEV (reference sequence). The CDR3 DNA is TGTGCCAGCAGTTTCGGGACAGGGGGGGTGTCTGAAGCTTTCTTT. Translating it yields CASSFGTGGVSEAFF.

This chain uses TRBV6-5 with TRBJ1-6; D is ambiguous. The CDR3 contains 13 residues. CDR1 is MNHEY, CDR2 SVGAGI, per germline. V was trimmed by 1 base and J by 5 bases, leaving 3 bases between them. CDR3 amino acids: CASSYLNNSPLHF. The CDR3 bases are TGTGCCAGCAGTTACTTAAATAATTCACCCCTCCACTTT.

The rearrangement links TRBV19 to TRBJ1-5; D remains ambiguous. The germline V gene encodes CDR1 LNHDA and CDR2 SQIVND (reference sequence). With 7 bases removed from V and 6 bases from J, the gap between germline ends came to 10 bases. This CDR3 region has 12 residues. The CDR3 here is CASTDYGQPQHF. The CDR3 region has the DNA TGTGCCAGTACGGACTACGGTCAGCCCCAGCATTTT. The full variable domain, completed using reference TRBV19 and TRBJ1-5, is DGGITQSPKYLFRKEGQNVTLSCEQNLNHDAMYWYRQDPGQGLRLIYYSQIVNDFQKGDIAEGYSVSREKKESFPLTVTSAQKNPTAFYLCASTDYGQPQHFGDGTRLSIL.